One sample yielded the 32 T cell receptor beta chains listed below, sequenced in a study of beta chain features in type 1 diabetes. Regarding the study as a whole: All four CD4+ subsets of Type 1 diabetes patients contained TCRB CDR3s that were moderately but significantly shorter.

Their specific antigens are unknown. Every bit of the isolated RNA underwent reverse transcription, so sequencing read expressed TCRB transcripts. Clones were read by immunoSEQ multiplex PCR, and TCRdb kept only the in-frame ones, dropping some. Of roughly 53,000 clones listed, 35% to 50% are singletons. The sequenced sample consisted of Tregs from blood. These receptors all stem from a man between 25 and 39 years old with type 1 diabetes.

This clone has only a few counts. CDR3 residues: CSAGLAGGGNTGELFF. CDR3 coding DNA: TGCAGCGCCGGACTAGCGGGAGGAGGGAACACCGGGGAGCTGTTTTTT. The chain has TRBV29-1 and TRBJ2-2, with TRBD2 identical over 14 bases. CDR3 length equals 16 residues. CDR1 is SQVTM and CDR2 is ANQGSEA in the germline V gene. J gave up 1 base and V 7 bases, and 5 bases lay outside the gene matches.

This clone was found a few times. The chain recombines TRBV7-2 with TRBJ2-5, with TRBD2 matching over 7 bases. V shed 4 bases, J shed 4 bases, and the junction held 12 bases outside the gene matches. Germline CDR1 is SGHTA and CDR2 is FQGNSA. CDR3 length: 16 amino acids. The CDR3 loop is CASSSVLASGRETQYF. In nucleotides, the CDR3 is TGTGCCAGCAGCTCGGTTTTGGCTAGCGGTAGAGAGACCCAGTACTTC. Using reference TRBV7-2 and TRBJ2-5 for the parts outside the CDR3, the full variable domain is GAGVSQSPSNKVTEKGKDVELRCDPISGHTALYWYRQSLGQGLEFLIYFQGNSAPDKSGLPSDRFSAERTGGSVSTLTIQRTQQEDSAVYLCASSSVLASGRETQYFGPGTRLLVL.

This chain uses TRBV7-8 with TRBJ2-3, with 9 bases that match TRBD1. With 6 bases clipped from V and 8 bases from J, the junction kept 12 bases outside the gene matches. This CDR3 is 15 amino acids long. Germline CDR1 is SGHVS and CDR2 is FQNEAQ. CDR3 protein: CASRSGGQGSGTQYF. The CDR3 DNA reads as TGTGCCAGCAGATCCGGGGGACAGGGCAGTGGTACGCAGTATTTT.

This clone was observed a handful of times. The J gene is TRBJ2-2, the V gene TRBV4-1, with D unclear. Germline V gene data show CDR1 as MGHRA and CDR2 as YSYEKL. Trimming cost V 4 bases and J 7 bases, with 10 bases left between them. The CDR3 is 13 residues long. Written as DNA, the CDR3 is TGCGCCAGCAGCCGCAACAGTGGCGGGGAGCTGTTTTTT. This translates into CASSRNSGGELFF.

This rearrangement joins TRBV7-3 to TRBJ2-3; 9 bases are shared with TRBD1. CDR1 and CDR2 from the germline V gene are SGHTA and FQGTGA. Trimming at V came to 5 bases and at J to 2 bases, leaving 8 bases not matched to a gene. The CDR3 consists of 16 residues. The CDR3 sequence is CASSKQGAGVTDTQYF. The CDR3 DNA follows: TGTGCCAGCAGCAAACAGGGGGCAGGGGTCACAGATACGCAGTATTTT.

This clone showed up just a few times. In nucleotides, the CDR3 is TGTGCCAGCAGCAAAGAAAGCGGACTCTACGAGCAGTACTTC. Its translation is CASSKESGLYEQYF. The rearrangement links TRBV21-1 to TRBJ2-7; the listed D gene, TRBD2, was not tested against the DNA. TRBV21-1 is a pseudogene segment. This CDR3 contains 14 residues.

The rearrangement uses TRBV19 and TRBJ2-7; 7 bases agree with TRBD1. The CDR3 has 13 amino acids. V lost 1 base and J lost 13; bases outside the gene matches: 10. Germline V lookup: CDR1 LNHDA, CDR2 SQIVND (reference sequence). The CDR3 coding sequence is TGTGCCAGTAGTATAGCCCGGGACAGCCGTCTTTACTTC. Translating it yields CASSIARDSRLYF.

This clone was observed a handful of times. This chain joins TRBV27 and TRBJ2-2; TRBD2 aligns across 7 bases. The germline V gene has CDR1 MNHEY and CDR2 SMNVEV (reference sequence). J gave up 5 bases and V 4 bases, and 10 bases lay outside the gene matches. This CDR3 is 16 amino acids long. This chain's CDR3 is CASSSAPGRVTGELFF. CDR3 sequence (DNA): TGTGCCAGCAGTTCCGCCCCAGGGAGGGTAACCGGGGAGCTGTTTTTT.

This sequence joins TRBV13 and TRBJ1-6, with 12 bases aligning to TRBD1. The V and J ends lost 6 bases and 9 bases, in that order; junction bases with no gene match: 9. This CDR3 is 16 amino acids long. From germline, CDR1 is PRHDT and CDR2 FYEKMQ (reference sequence). CDR3 loop: CASRSPGQGASSPLHF. CDR3 in DNA: TGTGCCAGCAGATCGCCGGGACAGGGGGCGAGTTCACCCCTCCACTTT.

The chain couples TRBV15 to TRBJ2-1; 10 positions agree with TRBD2. The junction had 5 bases not matched to a gene; V was cut back by 2 bases and J by 4 bases. The germline CDR1 and CDR2 sequences are LNHNV and YYDKDF (reference sequence). This CDR3 is 16 amino acids long. The CDR3 here is CATSRLAGEQYNEQFF. DNA for the CDR3: TGTGCCACCAGCAGACTAGCGGGAGAACAATACAATGAGCAGTTCTTC. Looking up the rest from reference TRBV15 and TRBJ2-1 gives the full variable domain: DAMVIQNPRYQVTQFGKPVTLSCSQTLNHNVMYWYQQKSSQAPKLLFHYYDKDFNNEADTPDNFQSRRPNTSFCFLDIRSPGLGDTAMYLCATSRLAGEQYNEQFFGPGTRLTVL.

CDR3 protein: CAISRGDAPPTQYF. As DNA, the CDR3 is TGTGCCATCAGTCGGGGTGACGCACCGCCTACGCAGTATTTT. The V and J genes are TRBV10-3 and TRBJ2-3, with TRBD2 as a possible D gene (5 bases). CDR3 length: 14 residues. With 5 bases removed from V and 8 bases from J, the gap between germline ends came to 17 bases. Germline-derived CDR1 and CDR2 are ENHRY and SYGVKD.

The chain couples TRBV7-3 to TRBJ2-3; 8 bases fit TRBD1. J lost 4 bases, V lost 1 base, and 7 bases had no gene match. The CDR3 contains 16 residues. Germline values: CDR1 SGHTA, CDR2 FQGTGA. CDR3 amino acids: CASSLMTGTGADTQYF. Written as DNA, the CDR3 is TGTGCCAGCAGCTTAATGACCGGGACAGGCGCAGATACGCAGTATTTT.

The V gene is TRBV18, the J gene TRBJ2-7; 9 bases are a match to TRBD2. This CDR3 has 17 amino acids. From germline, CDR1 is KGHSH and CDR2 LQKENI. V shed 4 bases and J 2 bases; nucleotides not matched to a gene: 12. CDR3 bases: TGTGCCAGCTCACGGACTTACGGGGCTAGCGGGACCTACGAGCAGTACTTC. Protein sequence: CASSRTYGASGTYEQYF. Full variable domain (rest looked up from reference TRBV18 and TRBJ2-7): NAGVMQNPRHLVRRRGQEARLRCSPMKGHSHVYWYRQLPEEGLKFMVYLQKENIIDESGMPKERFSAEFPKEGPSILRIQQVVRGDSAAYFCASSRTYGASGTYEQYFGPGTRLTVT.

Only one count was recorded for this clone. The chain couples TRBV2 to TRBJ1-1; 7 bases are shared with TRBD1. Germline lookup yields CDR1 SNHLY and CDR2 FYNNEI. The J segment lost 5 bases and the V segment lost 2 bases, leaving 11 bases of the junction unmatched. The CDR3 extends over 16 amino acids. The CDR3 nucleotides are TGTGCCAGCAGTGAACAAACAGGGGCGCTGGGGACTGAAGCTTTCTTT. It is translated as CASSEQTGALGTEAFF.

This chain uses TRBV28 with TRBJ2-7, with 10 positions matching TRBD2. Germline trimming cut 2 bases from V and 9 bases from J; bases unmatched to any gene: 13. This CDR3 spans 16 amino acids. Germline CDR1 is MDHEN and CDR2 is SYDVKM. The CDR3 is CASSLHGLADSLGQYF. Written as DNA, the CDR3 is TGTGCCAGCAGTTTACATGGACTAGCGGACAGCCTGGGGCAGTACTTC.

The chain couples TRBV7-2 to TRBJ2-2, with a tentative D call TRBD1 (6 bases). The CDR3 spans 13 residues. Looked up from germline, CDR1 is SGHTA and CDR2 is FQGNSA. V was shortened by 3 bases and J by 5 bases, with 7 bases between the two germline ends. The CDR3 sequence is CASSLRGTGELFF. Here the CDR3 DNA reads TGTGCCAGCAGCTTGAGGGGGACCGGGGAGCTGTTTTTT.

This clone was counted a few times. The chain recombines TRBV25-1 with TRBJ1-2, with D possibly matching TRBD1 (5 bases). Germline CDR1 and CDR2: MGHDK and SYGVNS. The CDR3 length is 13 residues. V lost 3 bases, J lost 8 bases, and 13 bases lay in between. CDR3 bases: TGTGCCAGCAGTGAGATGGGGCTTGGCGGCTACACCTTC. Its protein product is CASSEMGLGGYTF.

The rearrangement uses TRBV7-9 and TRBJ2-1, with D hard to call. This CDR3 comprises 14 residues. Between the trimmed V and J ends, which lost 5 bases and 5 bases, there was a span of 13 bases. In germline, CDR1 is SEHNR, CDR2 FQNEAQ (reference sequence). The CDR3 DNA sequence: TGTGCCAGCAGCCCTGTGGCTAGTGACAATGAGCAGTTCTTC. This sequence encodes CASSPVASDNEQFF.

This clone was observed a handful of times. CDR3 protein: CASSQSRDRGKDEKLFF. The CDR3 DNA follows: TGTGCCAGCAGCCAATCTCGGGACAGGGGAAAGGATGAAAAACTGTTTTTT. The rearrangement links TRBV5-6 to TRBJ1-4, with TRBD1 identical over 10 bases. J lost 6 bases, V lost 4 bases, and 12 bases had no gene match. CDR1 is SGHDT, CDR2 YYEEEE, per germline. This CDR3 is built from 17 residues.

The chain links TRBV19 to TRBJ2-4; perhaps TRBD2 as D (6 bases). V lost 4 bases and J 0 bases, leaving 22 bases between the germline ends. CDR1 LNHDA and CDR2 SQIVND come from the germline V gene (reference sequence). The CDR3 totals 19 residues. The CDR3 region is CASSSPTRDSYIAKNIQYF. CDR3 DNA: TGTGCCAGTAGTAGCCCGACCCGGGACTCCTACATAGCCAAAAACATTCAGTACTTC.

The gene calls are TRBV6-5 and TRBJ2-1; perhaps TRBD2 as D (6 bases). The CDR3 extends over 15 amino acids. The V gene's germline CDR1 is MNHEY and CDR2 SVGAGI. The V end lost 0 bases, the J end lost 1 base, and 7 bases lay between the germline ends. The CDR3 nucleotides read TGTGCCAGCAGTTACTCTAGCGGATCCTACAATGAGCAGTTCTTC. Translation gives CASSYSSGSYNEQFF.

This clone was counted a few times. The J gene is TRBJ2-7, the V gene TRBV28, with 7 bases that match TRBD2. The CDR3 has 16 residues. From germline, CDR1 is MDHEN and CDR2 SYDVKM. With 8 bases clipped from V and 5 bases from J, the junction kept 18 bases outside the gene matches. The CDR3 region is CASEPSRAGARNEQYF. The CDR3 region has the DNA TGTGCCAGCGAGCCCTCCCGCGCGGGAGCCCGAAACGAGCAGTACTTC.

This clone was picked up one time. The chain carries TRBV28 and TRBJ2-5, with D perhaps matching TRBD1 (6 bases). With the DNA end fitting TRBJ2-7 better, the J assignment may be wrong. Germline CDR1 is MDHEN and CDR2 is SYDVKM. There are 13 residues in the CDR3. The CDR3 region has the DNA TGTGCCAGCAATTACGGTGGGGGCATCGAGCAGTACTTC. Protein: CASNYGGGIEQYF.

The chain combines TRBV9 with TRBJ2-5; 12 nucleotides match TRBD2. The germline CDR1 and CDR2 sequences are SGDLS and YYNGEE. The CDR3 covers 19 residues. J was trimmed by 4 bases and V by 4 bases; bases with no gene match: 17. The CDR3, as DNA: TGTGCCAGCAGCCCACATCGGGCTAGCGGGAGGGCCCTCCGAGAGACCCAGTACTTC. It specifies CASSPHRASGRALRETQYF.

The chain joins TRBV28 to TRBJ1-4; D remains unclear. V lost 2 bases to trimming and J lost 2 bases, with 6 bases between them. Germline lookup yields CDR1 MDHEN and CDR2 SYDVKM. This CDR3 has 14 amino acids. The CDR3 DNA follows: TGTGCCAGCAGTTTAGGAGGGACTAATGAAAAACTGTTTTTT. Translating gives CASSLGGTNEKLFF.

The chain has TRBV28 and TRBJ1-2; 8 bases fit TRBD1. Germline V CDR1 and CDR2: MDHEN, SYDVKM. Trimming removed 5 bases from V and 4 bases from J; junction bases left unmatched: 9. The length of the CDR3 is 15 residues. In DNA form, the CDR3 reads TGTGCCAGCAGTCCCTCGGACAGGGCCTTCTATGGCTACACCTTC. Its protein product is CASSPSDRAFYGYTF.

This clone occurred a few times. The genes are TRBV16 and TRBJ1-5; 8 bases are a match to TRBD1. The CDR3 sequence is 17 residues long. Germline values: CDR1 KGHSY, CDR2 FQNENV. V lost 0 bases to trimming and J lost 4 bases; unmatched junction nucleotides: 8. CDR3 coding DNA: TGTGCCAGCAGCCAATCGGACAGGGCTCTCTATAATCAGCCCCAGCATTTT. This codes for CASSQSDRALYNQPQHF.

Only a few counts were recorded for this clone. V and J are TRBV2 and TRBJ2-2; a possible D gene is TRBD2 (6 bases). This CDR3 has 13 amino acids. V was pared by 7 bases and J by 7 bases, with 13 bases between. CDR1 is SNHLY and CDR2 is FYNNEI in the germline V gene. The CDR3 loop is CASNLAIGGELFF. CDR3 in DNA: TGTGCCAGCAACCTAGCGATCGGCGGGGAGCTGTTTTTT. The whole variable domain, filled in from reference TRBV2 and TRBJ2-2, reads EPEVTQTPSHQVTQMGQEVILRCVPISNHLYFYWYRQILGQKVEFLVSFYNNEISEKSEIFDDQFSVERPDGSNFTLKIRSTKLEDSAMYFCASNLAIGGELFFGEGSRLTVL.

The chain recombines TRBV7-2 with TRBJ2-3, with TRBD2 as a possible D gene (5 bases). The V and J ends lost 4 bases and 3 bases respectively, with 11 bases between them. This CDR3 is built from 14 residues. The V gene's germline CDR1 is SGHTA and CDR2 FQGNSA. The CDR3: CASSSLGPTDTQYF. CDR3 DNA: TGTGCCAGCAGCTCACTAGGGCCTACAGATACGCAGTATTTT.

The chain couples TRBV6-5 to TRBJ2-2; tentatively, D is TRBD1 (6 bases). The germline gives CDR1 MNHEY, CDR2 SVGAGI. The CDR3 totals 14 residues. The ends were cut back, 6 bases at V and 6 bases at J, with 14 bases in the middle. CDR3 in amino acids: CASRRGQNSGELFF. The DNA of the CDR3 is TGTGCCAGCAGACGCGGACAGAATTCCGGGGAGCTGTTTTTT.

This chain connects TRBV28 to TRBJ1-2, with TRBD1 matching 7 bases. V shed 5 bases, J shed 5 bases, and the junction held 8 bases outside the gene matches. The CDR3 covers 14 residues. CDR1 MDHEN and CDR2 SYDVKM come from the germline V gene. The DNA of the CDR3 is TGTGCCAGCAGTCTCACGGGACAGCTTTATGGCTACACCTTC. It codes for CASSLTGQLYGYTF.

The rearrangement joins TRBV4-3 to TRBJ2-7, with 7 bases matching TRBD2. Germline V gene sequence: CDR1 LGHNA, CDR2 YSLEER. The V segment lost 4 bases and the J segment 2 bases; nucleotides outside the gene matches: 5. The CDR3 is 14 amino acids. The CDR3, as DNA: TGCGCCAGCAGCCGAGAAGCGGGACCCTACGAGCAGTACTTC. It yields the protein CASSREAGPYEQYF.